Detailed here is one T cell receptor beta chain. Assay used: immunoSEQ multiplex PCR; TCRdb lists only in-frame clones, some missing. In the table there are about 14,000 clones, 85% of which are singletons. Germline CDR1 is MDHEN and CDR2 is SYDVKM. V was shortened by 5 bases and J by 5 bases, with 9 bases between the two germline ends. The length of the CDR3 is 12 residues. The data are from a study of technical replicates of blood from several donors. The receptor comes from a human donor in good health. Sequencing used PBMCs. The chain has TRBV28 and TRBJ1-2; D call uncertain. The chain's CDR3 is CASSIRGYGYTF. The CDR3 nucleotides are TGTGCCAGCAGTATCAGAGGGTATGGCTACACCTTC.